The 30 T cell receptor beta chains below were found in one sample sequenced in a study of early T cells in non-severe SARS-CoV-2 infection. TCRdb recomputed calls from the 5' RACE reads with MiXCR, one row per CDR3 protein. There are some 60,000 distinct CDR3 sequences in the sample; over 9.5% occur only once, and more than 1.2% lies in the top ten. Here the sequenced sample was whole blood, taken at baseline. The receptors shown here come from an adult who was a healthcare worker with PCR-confirmed SARS-CoV-2 infection or an uninfected control (not recorded which).

The chain uses TRBV12-3 or TRBV12-4 and TRBJ2-3; no firm D call. The CDR3 sequence is 14 residues long. V gave up 6 bases and J gave up 4 bases, with 14 bases separating them. This chain's CDR3 is CASSPLGSPDTQYF. CDR3 nucleotide sequence: TGTGCCAGCAGCCCCCTCGGGTCCCCAGATACGCAGTATTTT.

This clonotype showed up just a few times. The rearrangement joins TRBV28 to TRBJ2-7; 8 bases match TRBD1. This CDR3 is 14 amino acids long. Trimming removed 6 bases from V and 3 bases from J; junction bases left unmatched: 7. The germline V gene encodes CDR1 MDHEN and CDR2 SYDVKM. For the CDR3, the DNA is TGTGCCAGCAGCCGACAGGGGAAACTCTACGAGCAGTACTTC. Residues: CASSRQGKLYEQYF.

The chain has TRBV5-6 and TRBJ1-6; 8 bases agree with TRBD1. This CDR3 is built from 19 residues. Germline V gene lookup returns CDR1 SGHDT and CDR2 YYEEEE. V dropped 0 bases and J dropped 0; count of bases not matched to a gene: 8. DNA for the CDR3: TGTGCCAGCAGCTTGGGGCAGGGACAGGAGAGCTCCTATAATTCACCCCTCCACTTT. This sequence encodes CASSLGQGQESSYNSPLHF.

The chain joins TRBV7-9 to TRBJ2-7, with 10 bases fitting TRBD1. This CDR3 contains 16 residues. Trimming cost V 5 bases and J 2 bases; bases outside gene matches: 9. Per the germline V gene, CDR1 is SEHNR and CDR2 is FQNEAQ (reference sequence). The CDR3 loop is CASSEFDRGQTYEQYF. CDR3 in DNA: TGTGCCAGCAGCGAATTCGACAGGGGGCAGACCTACGAGCAGTACTTC.

This clonotype was observed at least ten times. The V gene is TRBV20-1, the J gene TRBJ1-3; D uncertain. The germline gives CDR1 DFQATT, CDR2 SNEGSKA (reference sequence). The CDR3 loop spans 14 amino acids. The V end was cut by 0 bases, the J end by 1 base, with 7 bases between. CDR3 coding DNA: TGCAGTGCTAGAGACTACTCGTCTGGAAACACCATATATTTT. Protein sequence: CSARDYSSGNTIYF.

This chain links TRBV28 with TRBJ2-1; TRBD1 matches 10 bases. The CDR3 is 16 residues long. From germline, CDR1 is MDHEN and CDR2 SYDVKM. Trimming cost V 5 bases and J 3 bases; bases outside gene matches: 7. The CDR3 sequence: CASSQTGTGDYNEQFF. CDR3 bases: TGTGCCAGCAGTCAAACCGGGACAGGGGACTACAATGAGCAGTTCTTC.

The gene calls are TRBV28 and TRBJ2-3; D tentatively fits TRBD1 or TRBD2 (7 bases each). CDR1 and CDR2 (germline): MDHEN, SYDVKM. This CDR3 has 17 amino acids. Trimming cost V 5 bases and J 3 bases, with 21 bases left between them. The CDR3 sequence: CASSPPGGRGGTDTQYF. Here the CDR3 DNA reads TGTGCCAGCAGTCCCCCAGGAGGCAGGGGGGGAACAGATACGCAGTATTTT.

The sample holds a few counts of this clonotype. The rearrangement links TRBV10-3 to TRBJ2-4; D ambiguous. With 4 bases removed from V and 12 bases from J, the gap between germline ends came to 10 bases. CDR1 is ENHRY and CDR2 is SYGVKD in the germline V gene. This CDR3 comprises 11 residues. CDR3 sequence: CAISVGSHQYF. CDR3 bases: TGTGCCATCAGTGTCGGGTCACATCAGTACTTC.

This clonotype was observed a handful of times. CDR3 bases: TGTGCCAGCAGGCCCGGGACAGAAGCTTATGGCTACACCTTC. It codes for CASRPGTEAYGYTF. The gene calls are TRBV6-6 and TRBJ1-2; TRBD1 aligns across 7 bases. J lost 5 bases, V lost 6 bases, and 9 bases had no gene match. The CDR3 length is 14 residues. Germline V lookup: CDR1 MNHNY, CDR2 SVGAGI (reference sequence).

This chain links TRBV11-2 with TRBJ2-7, with 8 bases fitting TRBD2. Per germline, CDR1 SGHAT and CDR2 FQNNGV. CDR3 length: 15 residues. Unmatched junction bases numbered 13, after V lost 5 bases and J lost 7 bases. Here the CDR3 DNA reads TGTGCCAGCAGCCAGCGGGAGTTCCCTCCGGGGGAGCAGTACTTC. Translating it yields CASSQREFPPGEQYF.

This clonotype was picked up a small number of times. CDR3 bases: TGTGCCAGCAGTTACGGTCCTCGCTATGGCTACACCTTC. Its translation is CASSYGPRYGYTF. This chain connects TRBV6-2 or TRBV6-3 to TRBJ1-2, with no clear D. The CDR3 is 13 residues long. V gave up 2 bases and J gave up 4 bases, with 8 bases separating them. Germline V lookup: CDR1 MNHEY, CDR2 SVGEGT.

This clonotype was counted between two and nine times. This chain links TRBV3-1 with TRBJ2-7; D not resolved. Between the trimmed V and J ends, which lost 3 bases and 6 bases, there was a span of 27 bases. From germline, CDR1 is LGHDT and CDR2 YNNKEL (reference sequence). There are 18 residues in the CDR3. The DNA of the CDR3 is TGTGCCAGCAGCCATCGATGGACCGTTATCAGTCGAGGTGGCGAGCAGTACTTC. Encoded protein: CASSHRWTVISRGGEQYF.

The sample holds a few counts of this clonotype. This sequence joins TRBV6-5 and TRBJ2-7; 7 bases are a match to TRBD1. The CDR3 extends over 13 amino acids. The junction had 3 bases not matched to a gene; V was cut back by 0 bases and J by 7 bases. Germline CDR1 MNHEY, CDR2 SVGAGI. CDR3 sequence: CASSYSTGYEQYF. DNA for the CDR3: TGTGCCAGCAGTTACTCGACAGGGTATGAGCAGTACTTC.

With regard to this clonotype: At one end the junction does not follow the germline gene, possibly because of a read error. The chain uses TRBV18 and TRBJ1-3; D remains unclear. The CDR3 contains 14 residues. Germline CDR1 and CDR2: KGHSH and LQKENI. CDR3 in amino acids: CVSAHSGSGNTIYF. The DNA of the CDR3 is TGTGTCAGCGCCCATTCGGGCTCTGGAAACACCATATATTTT.

This clonotype was seen ten or more times. The rearrangement uses TRBV15 and TRBJ2-1, with TRBD1 matching 8 bases. The trim removed 0 bases at V and 6 bases at J, leaving 7 bases unmatched. The length of the CDR3 is 16 residues. From germline, CDR1 is LNHNV and CDR2 YYDKDF (reference sequence). The CDR3 spells CATSRDPGGSGNEQFF. Written as DNA, the CDR3 is TGTGCCACCAGCAGAGATCCAGGGGGCAGTGGCAATGAGCAGTTCTTC.

The CDR3, as DNA: TGTGCCAGCAGCTTAGCGCTGACAGACAATCAGCCCCAGCATTTT. Protein product: CASSLALTDNQPQHF. The genes are TRBV7-8 and TRBJ1-5; D is possibly TRBD1 (5 bases). The CDR3 is made up of 15 amino acids. V shed 0 bases and J shed 3 bases, with 9 bases lying between them. CDR1 is SGHVS, CDR2 FQNEAQ, per germline.

Comments on this clonotype: A junction boundary mismatches the germline segment, possibly from a read error. This CDR3 reads CASSWTGGTEALF. The CDR3, as DNA: TGTGCCAGCAGTTGGACAGGTGGCACTGAAGCTTTATTT. V usage is TRBV27 and J usage is TRBJ1-1; 7 bases are a match to TRBD1. Germline V CDR1 and CDR2: MNHEY, SMNVEV (reference sequence). The CDR3 runs 13 residues.

This clonotype was found a few times. J is TRBJ2-2 and V is TRBV9, with no clear D. The CDR3 length is 14 residues. The V gene's germline CDR1 is SGDLS and CDR2 YYNGEE. V was shortened by 3 bases and J by 2 bases, with 8 bases between the two germline ends. DNA for the CDR3: TGTGCCAGCAGCGCCGGGCCAAACACCGGGGAGCTGTTTTTT. This codes for CASSAGPNTGELFF.

This clonotype showed up just a few times. The V and J genes are TRBV29-1 and TRBJ2-1; 8 bases align to TRBD1. Per germline, CDR1 SQVTM and CDR2 ANQGSEA. This CDR3 contains 14 residues. Losses at the gene ends were 6 bases for V and 6 bases for J; bases not matched to a gene: 10. CDR3: CSVGSGQEFNEQFF. In DNA, the CDR3 is TGCAGCGTGGGCTCGGGACAGGAATTCAATGAGCAGTTCTTC.

The CDR3 sequence: CATSRDLAGHSYEQYF. The DNA of the CDR3 is TGTGCCACCAGCAGAGATCTCGCGGGACATTCCTACGAGCAGTACTTC. The J gene is TRBJ2-7, the V gene TRBV15; D tentatively reads TRBD1 or TRBD2 (6 bases each). The V and J ends lost 0 bases and 1 base respectively, with 13 bases between them. CDR1 and CDR2 from the germline V gene are LNHNV and YYDKDF (reference sequence). The CDR3 covers 16 residues.

The J gene is TRBJ2-6, the V gene TRBV6-6; D is uncertain. Trimming took 5 bases from V and 3 from J, leaving 14 bases between them. Germline assignment: CDR1 MNHNY and CDR2 SVGAGI (reference sequence). The CDR3 spans 16 residues. The CDR3 coding sequence is TGTGCCAGCAGTCCCCTGGGGAAAATTGGGGCCAACGTCCTGACTTTC. Translation gives CASSPLGKIGANVLTF.

This clonotype was observed a few times. The chain joins TRBV11-2 to TRBJ2-1, with TRBD2 matching 10 bases. Germline-derived CDR1 and CDR2 are SGHAT and FQNNGV. The CDR3 spans 19 residues. The trim removed 6 bases at V and 0 bases at J, leaving 14 bases unmatched. The CDR3 loop is CASSSGRSSGGRSYNEQFF. CDR3 nucleotides: TGTGCCAGCAGTTCAGGGCGGTCTAGCGGGGGCCGCTCCTACAATGAGCAGTTCTTC. Full variable domain (missing parts from reference TRBV11-2 and TRBJ2-1): EAGVAQSPRYKIIEKRQSVAFWCNPISGHATLYWYQQILGQGPKLLIQFQNNGVVDDSQLPKDRFSAERLKGVDSTLKIQPAKLEDSAVYLCASSSGRSSGGRSYNEQFFGPGTRLTVL.

J is TRBJ2-1 and V is TRBV5-1; D is undetermined. The CDR3 spans 14 residues. Trimming cost V 0 bases and J 5 bases, with 9 bases left between them. Germline assignment: CDR1 SGHRS and CDR2 YFSETQ. In nucleotides, the CDR3 is TGCGCCAGCAGCTTGGAAGAGTCCAACAATGAGCAGTTCTTC. Translation gives CASSLEESNNEQFF.

Remarks on this clonotype: Here the CDR3 omits its conserved ending phenylalanine or tryptophan, so a read error is the likely source. J is TRBJ1-1 and V is TRBV10-1; TRBD1 might be the D (6 bases). Germline V gene data show CDR1 as WNHNN and CDR2 as SYGVQD (reference sequence). Trimming took 0 bases from V and 2 from J, leaving 10 bases between them. The CDR3 contains 15 residues. CDR3: CASSESGAANTEAFL. The CDR3 DNA reads as TGCGCCAGCAGTGAGTCGGGGGCCGCTAACACTGAAGCTTTCCTT.

In this sample, this clonotype turned up once. The chain combines TRBV6-2 or TRBV6-3 with TRBJ2-7; no firm D call. CDR1 and CDR2 (germline): MNHEY, SVGEGT. V lost 1 base, J lost 1 base, and 5 bases lay in between. CDR3 length: 13 amino acids. Here the CDR3 DNA reads TGTGCCAGCAGTTACTTAGAATCCTACGAGCAGTACTTC. Translating gives CASSYLESYEQYF.

This clonotype has a handful of counts. The chain couples TRBV28 to TRBJ1-1; D remains unclear. Trimming cost V 7 bases and J 4 bases, with 10 bases left between them. The CDR3 loop spans 12 amino acids. Germline V gene sequence: CDR1 MDHEN, CDR2 SYDVKM. In nucleotides, the CDR3 is TGTGCCAGCATAAGGGAGGGCACTGAAGCTTTCTTT. Translation: CASIREGTEAFF.

This clonotype turned up a few times. This chain connects TRBV11-2 to TRBJ2-1, with 10 bases identical to TRBD1. CDR1 and CDR2 (germline): SGHAT, FQNNGV. The trim removed 5 bases at V and 6 bases at J, leaving 4 bases unmatched. CDR3 length: 14 residues. The CDR3 loop reads CASSPGTGVNEQFF. CDR3 nucleotides: TGTGCCAGCAGCCCCGGGACAGGGGTCAATGAGCAGTTCTTC.

This clonotype was recorded at least ten times. The rearrangement joins TRBV14 to TRBJ2-3, with D perhaps matching TRBD2 (6 bases). Trimming left V 1 base short and J 5 bases short, with 16 bases between. In germline, CDR1 is SGHDN, CDR2 FVKESK. The CDR3 extends over 16 amino acids. Written as DNA, the CDR3 is TGTGCCAGCAGCCAAGTGGAGCGGGTCCTGGAAGATACGCAGTATTTT. This translates into CASSQVERVLEDTQYF.

The V gene is TRBV11-2, the J gene TRBJ1-6, with no clear D. This CDR3 is built from 16 residues. The V and J ends lost 4 bases and 5 bases respectively, with 15 bases between them. From germline, CDR1 is SGHAT and CDR2 FQNNGV. The CDR3, as DNA: TGTGCCAGCAGCTCCCTTAGGGAGGGCCATAATTCACCCCTCCACTTT. It is translated as CASSSLREGHNSPLHF.

This clonotype has ten or more counts. V and J are TRBV28 and TRBJ1-1; D ambiguous. CDR3 length: 15 amino acids. The germline V gene has CDR1 MDHEN and CDR2 SYDVKM. V was clipped by 6 bases and J by 2 bases, with 16 bases between them. The CDR3 DNA reads as TGTGCCAGCAGCCCGCCGACACGAACTAACACTGAAGCTTTCTTT. Translation gives CASSPPTRTNTEAFF.